The clone carrying this T cell receptor (beta chain) was detected a few times. This specimen belongs to a study of cytomegalovirus exposure and HLA in healthy donors. V gave up 4 bases and J gave up 6 bases, with 13 bases separating them. The CDR3 is made up of 13 amino acids. The germline CDR1 and CDR2 sequences are SGHNT and YENEEA. PCR amplification relied on 60 Vbeta primers (plus 13 Jbeta primers). Generated by immunoSEQ multiplex PCR, the TCRdb table keeps only in-frame clones and is missing some. The sample lists fewer than 250,000 clones, around 79% occurring once. The chain employs TRBV11-3 and TRBJ2-7, with no clear D. The receptor was derived from a male donor in good health and CMV-seronegative. Sequences were obtained from PBMCs. This CDR3 is CASSSSVGGEQYF. The DNA for the CDR3 is TGTGCCAGCAGCTCTTCCGTCGGCGGCGAGCAGTACTTC. The full variable domain, in which reference TRBV11-3 and TRBJ2-7 provide the parts outside the CDR3, is EAGVVQSPRYKIIEKKQPVAFWCNPISGHNTLYWYLQNLGQGPELLIRYENEEAVDDSQLPKDRFSAERLKGVDSTLKIQPAELGDSAVYLCASSSSVGGEQYFGPGTRLTVT.